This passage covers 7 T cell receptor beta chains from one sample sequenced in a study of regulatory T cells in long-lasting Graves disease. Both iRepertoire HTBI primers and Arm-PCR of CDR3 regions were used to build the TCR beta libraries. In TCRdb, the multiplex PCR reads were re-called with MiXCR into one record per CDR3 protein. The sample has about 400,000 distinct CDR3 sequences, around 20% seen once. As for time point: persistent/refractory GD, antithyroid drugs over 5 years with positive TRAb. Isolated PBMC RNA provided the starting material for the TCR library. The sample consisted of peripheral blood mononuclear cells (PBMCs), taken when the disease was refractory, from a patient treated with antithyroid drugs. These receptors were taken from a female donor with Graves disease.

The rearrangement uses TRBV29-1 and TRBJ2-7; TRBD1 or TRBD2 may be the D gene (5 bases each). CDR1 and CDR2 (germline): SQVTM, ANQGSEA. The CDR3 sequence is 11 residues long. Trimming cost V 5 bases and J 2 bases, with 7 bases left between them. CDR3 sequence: CSVLGAYEQYF. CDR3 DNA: TGCAGCGTTCTGGGGGCCTACGAGCAGTACTTC.

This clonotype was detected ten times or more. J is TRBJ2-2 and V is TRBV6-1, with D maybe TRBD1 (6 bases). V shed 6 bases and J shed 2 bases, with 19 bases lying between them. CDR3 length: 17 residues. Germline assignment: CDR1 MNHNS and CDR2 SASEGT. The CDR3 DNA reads TGTGCCAGCAGCCCCAGGGTCGGACAGCCAAACACCGGGGAGCTGTTTTTT. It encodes CASSPRVGQPNTGELFF.

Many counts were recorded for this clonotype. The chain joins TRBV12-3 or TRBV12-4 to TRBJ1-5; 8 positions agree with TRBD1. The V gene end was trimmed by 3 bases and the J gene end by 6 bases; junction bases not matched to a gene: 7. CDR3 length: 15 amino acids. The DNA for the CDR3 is TGTGCCAGCAGTTTGGCAGGGGGCTCTTTTCAGCCCCAGCATTTT. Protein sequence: CASSLAGGSFQPQHF.

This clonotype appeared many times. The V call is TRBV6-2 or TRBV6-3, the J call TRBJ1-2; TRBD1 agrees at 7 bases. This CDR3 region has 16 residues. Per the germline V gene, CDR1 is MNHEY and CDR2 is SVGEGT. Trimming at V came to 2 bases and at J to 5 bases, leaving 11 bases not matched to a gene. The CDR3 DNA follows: TGTGCCAGCAGTTACCTAGGGGGCGGGGGGGCATATGGCTACACCTTC. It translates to CASSYLGGGGAYGYTF.

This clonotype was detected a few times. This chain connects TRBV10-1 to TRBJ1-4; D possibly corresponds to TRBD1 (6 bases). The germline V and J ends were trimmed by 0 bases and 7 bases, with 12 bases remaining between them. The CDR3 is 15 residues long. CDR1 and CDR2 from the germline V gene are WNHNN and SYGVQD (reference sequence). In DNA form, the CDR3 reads TGCGCCAGCAGTGAGTCCCGGGGGCGCTTTGAAAAACTGTTTTTT. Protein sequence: CASSESRGRFEKLFF.

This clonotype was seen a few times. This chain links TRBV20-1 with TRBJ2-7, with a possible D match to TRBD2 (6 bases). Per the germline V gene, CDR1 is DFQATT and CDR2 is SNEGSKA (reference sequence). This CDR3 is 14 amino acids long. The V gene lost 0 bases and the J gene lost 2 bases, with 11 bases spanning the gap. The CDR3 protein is CSARDVGGPYEQYF. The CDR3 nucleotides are TGCAGTGCTAGAGATGTCGGGGGACCCTACGAGCAGTACTTC.

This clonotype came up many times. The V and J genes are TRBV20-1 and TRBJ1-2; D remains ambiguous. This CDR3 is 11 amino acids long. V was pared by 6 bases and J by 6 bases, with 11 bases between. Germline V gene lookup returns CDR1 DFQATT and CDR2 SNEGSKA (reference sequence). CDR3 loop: CSARIDNGYTF. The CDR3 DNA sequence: TGCAGTGCGAGAATAGACAATGGCTACACCTTC.